Below, 29 T cell receptor beta chains from the same sample are listed, as sequenced in a study of cytomegalovirus exposure and HLA in healthy donors. Researchers ran the PCR with 60 Vbeta and 13 Jbeta primers. The method was immunoSEQ multiplex PCR; TCRdb's version includes in-frame clones alone and lacks a portion of them. The sample holds more than 150,000 clones, approximately 88% seen once. Sequenced sample: PBMCs. The receptors derive from a boy between 2 and 15 years old in good health and CMV-seronegative.

The chain carries TRBV6-1 and TRBJ2-1, with a possible D match to TRBD1 (5 bases). Looked up from germline, CDR1 is MNHNS and CDR2 is SASEGT. V shed 3 bases and J shed 6 bases, with 15 bases lying between them. There are 15 residues in the CDR3. This chain's CDR3 is CASSDFRQGSNEQFF. CDR3 sequence (DNA): TGTGCCAGCAGTGATTTTAGGCAGGGTAGCAATGAGCAGTTCTTC.

The rearrangement uses TRBV6-5 and TRBJ2-7; 10 positions match TRBD2. Trimming took 5 bases from V and 5 from J; bases not matched to a gene: 9. CDR3 length equals 15 residues. CDR1 MNHEY and CDR2 SVGAGI come from the germline V gene. The CDR3 nucleotides read TGTGCCAGCAGTATCCGGGGAGCGGGAGGGCACGAGCAGTACTTC. It translates to CASSIRGAGGHEQYF.

As concerns this clone: Sequence at one end of the junction differs from germline and may be a read error. The CDR3 protein is CASNEQGAPSYEQYF. For the CDR3, the DNA is TGTGCCAGCAATGAACAGGGGGCTCCCTCCTACGAGCAGTACTTC. V and J are TRBV6-1 and TRBJ2-7; TRBD1 agrees at 9 bases. The CDR3 runs to 15 residues. CDR1 is MNHNS and CDR2 is SASEGT in the germline V gene.

The V and J genes are TRBV4-2 and TRBJ2-7; 10 bases map to TRBD2. The V gene's germline CDR1 is LGHNA and CDR2 YNFKEQ. The CDR3 is 17 residues long. V was pared by 0 bases and J by 5 bases, with 10 bases of the junction left unmatched. CDR3 in amino acids: CASSQDVGLAGDHEQYF. CDR3 nucleotide sequence: TGTGCCAGCAGCCAAGATGTTGGGCTAGCGGGAGATCACGAGCAGTACTTC.

This clone was recorded a few times. V and J are TRBV6-1 and TRBJ1-5; D is uncertain. Germline values: CDR1 MNHNS, CDR2 SASEGT. The CDR3 has 13 amino acids. Trimming took off 2 bases at V and 9 bases at J, with 11 bases between the two ends. Written as DNA, the CDR3 is TGTGCCAGCAGTGAACTCGGGGTTCGGCCCCAGCATTTT. Translation gives CASSELGVRPQHF.

The V gene is TRBV5-1, the J gene TRBJ1-2; 9 positions agree with TRBD1. After removal of 2 bases from V and 5 bases from J, the junction contained 4 bases not matched to a gene. Germline lookup yields CDR1 SGHRS and CDR2 YFSETQ. The CDR3 is 14 residues long. This chain's CDR3 is CASSLQGAAYGYTF. The CDR3 DNA sequence: TGCGCCAGCAGCTTACAGGGGGCGGCTTATGGCTACACCTTC.

V gene TRBV11-2 combines with J gene TRBJ1-2; D is ambiguous. The CDR3 runs to 16 residues. Trimming took off 5 bases at V and 3 bases at J, with 19 bases between the two ends. Germline CDR1 is SGHAT and CDR2 is FQNNGV. DNA of the CDR3: TGTGCCAGCAGCCCACGGGAGGGTAGTCGTTACTATGGCTACACCTTC. Its protein is CASSPREGSRYYGYTF.

This sequence joins TRBV5-1 and TRBJ2-3, with D hard to call. CDR3 length: 15 amino acids. Germline V gene sequence: CDR1 SGHRS, CDR2 YFSETQ. Trimming stripped 5 bases from V and 0 bases from J, with 13 bases between. The CDR3 DNA is TGCGCCAGCAGTTCTCAGTTCTCTAGCACAGATACGCAGTATTTT. This translates into CASSSQFSSTDTQYF.

The gene calls are TRBV5-1 and TRBJ1-1; maybe TRBD1 (5 bases). The V gene's germline CDR1 is SGHRS and CDR2 YFSETQ. Trimming stripped 1 base from V and 6 bases from J, with 10 bases between. The CDR3 contains 13 residues. The CDR3, as DNA: TGCGCCAGCAGCTTGCGGGGGACCGCTGAAGCTTTCTTT. It encodes CASSLRGTAEAFF.

The V call is TRBV5-6, the J call TRBJ2-7; possible D gene TRBD2, 6 bases. Trimming took off 4 bases at V and 0 bases at J, with 14 bases between the two ends. The germline V gene has CDR1 SGHDT and CDR2 YYEEEE. The CDR3 has 15 amino acids. CDR3 loop: CASSPAAGSSYEQYF. The CDR3 DNA reads as TGTGCCAGCAGCCCTGCCGCGGGGAGCTCCTACGAGCAGTACTTC.

CDR3 region: CASRNTGITEAFF. In nucleotides, the CDR3 is TGTGCCAGCAGGAACACAGGGATCACTGAAGCTTTCTTT. V usage is TRBV6-1 and J usage is TRBJ1-1, with D possibly TRBD1 on 6 matching bases. This CDR3 comprises 13 residues. Trimming took off 6 bases at V and 4 bases at J, with 12 bases between the two ends. CDR1 MNHNS and CDR2 SASEGT come from the germline V gene.

The J gene is TRBJ2-7, the V gene TRBV28; possibly TRBD1 for D (5 bases). The CDR3 extends over 15 amino acids. Trimming shortened V by 5 bases and J by 5 bases, and 19 bases separated the two germline ends. Germline lookup yields CDR1 MDHEN and CDR2 SYDVKM. The DNA of the CDR3 is TGTGCCAGCAGTCTCCTCGCGGAGACAGTTCACGAGCAGTACTTC. Protein product: CASSLLAETVHEQYF.

V is TRBV5-1 and J is TRBJ2-2, with 8 bases lining up with TRBD1. V shed 5 bases, J shed 4 bases, and the junction held 19 bases outside the gene matches. Germline V lookup: CDR1 SGHRS, CDR2 YFSETQ. There are 19 residues in the CDR3. CDR3 residues: CASRVLPGGARVVTGELFF. The CDR3 region has the DNA TGCGCCAGCAGAGTACTCCCAGGGGGCGCGAGGGTGGTCACCGGGGAGCTGTTTTTT.

V usage is TRBV11-1 and J usage is TRBJ2-5; D not certain. The CDR3 sequence is 12 residues long. The V gene's germline CDR1 is SGHAT and CDR2 FQDESV (reference sequence). V was shortened by 1 base and J by 12 bases, with 12 bases between the two germline ends. The CDR3 is CASSLDRQLKYF. CDR3 in DNA: TGTGCCAGCAGCTTAGACAGACAACTGAAGTACTTC.

The CDR3 sequence is CASSLEVEDTQYF. CDR3 nucleotide sequence: TGTGCCAGCAGCTTAGAGGTGGAGGATACGCAGTATTTT. The chain is built from TRBV7-2 and TRBJ2-3; D is unresolved. Trimming took off 1 base at V and 6 bases at J, with 8 bases between the two ends. CDR1 is SGHTA, CDR2 FQGNSA, per germline. The CDR3 spans 13 residues.

The J gene is TRBJ2-1, the V gene TRBV10-3, with 7 bases matching TRBD2. Germline V CDR1 and CDR2: ENHRY, SYGVKD. The CDR3 loop spans 12 amino acids. Trimming removed 8 bases from V and 8 bases from J; junction bases left unmatched: 6. CDR3 DNA sequence: TGTGCCATCCAAGGGGAGGGAGATGAGCAGTTCTTC. Its translation is CAIQGEGDEQFF.

A word on this clone: Within the sample, other DNA sequences also encode this same CDR3. The chain links TRBV6-1 to TRBJ2-5, with D possibly matching TRBD2 (6 bases). The V gene's germline CDR1 is MNHNS and CDR2 SASEGT. The CDR3 spans 14 residues. Trimming removed 5 bases from V and 7 bases from J, with 17 bases in between. CDR3 sequence reads: CASSMGGTRGTQYF. CDR3 nucleotides: TGTGCCAGCAGTATGGGAGGAACTCGGGGGACCCAGTACTTC.

The chain has TRBV30 and TRBJ1-2; no clear D. Trimming stripped 2 bases from V and 2 bases from J, with 15 bases between. Germline V gene lookup returns CDR1 GTSNPN and CDR2 SVGIG (reference sequence). The CDR3 covers 15 residues. The CDR3 coding sequence is TGTGCCTGGAGTAGATCCCATCGGGGAAACTATGGCTACACCTTC. Translated, it gives CAWSRSHRGNYGYTF.

This chain links TRBV5-6 with TRBJ2-7; the D gene is possibly TRBD1 (5 bases). V lost 2 bases to trimming and J lost 3 bases, with 12 bases between them. Germline-derived CDR1 and CDR2 are SGHDT and YYEEEE. This CDR3 is built from 14 residues. In nucleotides, the CDR3 is TGTGCCAGCAGCTTCGGCCAGGGATTCTACGAGCAGTACTTC. Protein: CASSFGQGFYEQYF. Full variable domain (outside the CDR3, taken from reference TRBV5-6 and TRBJ2-7): DAGVTQSPTHLIKTRGQQVTLRCSPKSGHDTVSWYQQALGQGPQFIFQYYEEEERQRGNFPDRFSGHQFPNYSSELNVNALLLGDSALYLCASSFGQGFYEQYFGPGTRLTVT.

This chain links TRBV25-1 with TRBJ2-2; D is unresolved. Trimming removed 6 bases at V and 0 bases at J, with 5 bases between. Germline V CDR1 and CDR2: MGHDK, SYGVNS. CDR3 length: 13 residues. CDR3 in amino acids: CASRGANTGELFF. The CDR3 nucleotides are TGTGCCAGCAGGGGCGCGAACACCGGGGAGCTGTTTTTT. The variable domain in full, completed from reference TRBV25-1 and TRBJ2-2, reads EADIYQTPRYLVIGTGKKITLECSQTMGHDKMYWYQQDPGMELHLIHYSYGVNSTEKGDLSSESTVSRIRTEHFPLTLESARPSHTSQYLCASRGANTGELFFGEGSRLTVL.

This clone was detected only once. This chain uses TRBV29-1 with TRBJ2-3; 7 bases line up with TRBD2. This CDR3 is built from 15 residues. Per the germline V gene, CDR1 is SQVTM and CDR2 is ANQGSEA. The V gene end was trimmed by 4 bases and the J gene end by 5 bases; junction bases not matched to a gene: 12. DNA for the CDR3: TGCAGCGTTGGACCCAAAGGGAGGGCCATAGATACGCAGTATTTT. The encoded protein is CSVGPKGRAIDTQYF.

The rearrangement joins TRBV14 to TRBJ2-3; possible D gene TRBD1, 6 bases. The CDR3 is made up of 17 amino acids. Germline V gene sequence: CDR1 SGHDN, CDR2 FVKESK. Trimming took 0 bases from V and 10 from J, leaving 23 bases between them. This chain's CDR3 is CASSQDHKHRAPLAQYF. CDR3 in DNA: TGTGCCAGCAGCCAAGATCATAAGCACAGGGCACCTTTAGCGCAGTATTTT.

This clone was recorded once. V gene TRBV28 combines with J gene TRBJ1-1; 7 positions agree with TRBD1. The CDR3 sequence is 13 residues long. From germline, CDR1 is MDHEN and CDR2 SYDVKM. With V trimmed by 5 bases and J by 7 bases, 7 bases remained unmatched. Here the CDR3 reads CASSLGTEIEAFF. In DNA, the CDR3 is TGTGCCAGCAGTCTTGGGACAGAGATTGAAGCTTTCTTT.

The chain joins TRBV7-8 to TRBJ1-1; D is unresolved. The CDR3 has 12 residues. The V gene's germline CDR1 is SGHVS and CDR2 FQNEAQ. V was shortened by 1 base and J by 5 bases, with 5 bases between the two germline ends. Written as DNA, the CDR3 is TGTGCCAGCAGCTTAGTGCGGACTGAAGCTTTCTTT. Its protein product is CASSLVRTEAFF.

The chain employs TRBV5-1 and TRBJ2-6; 15 bases match TRBD2. In germline, CDR1 is SGHRS, CDR2 YFSETQ. The trim removed 4 bases at V and 4 bases at J, leaving 6 bases unmatched. The CDR3 is 18 amino acids. CDR3 sequence (DNA): TGCGCCAGCAGCATAACCGGGACTAGCGGGAGGGGGGCCAACGTCCTGACTTTC. Translated, it gives CASSITGTSGRGANVLTF.

The chain employs TRBV28 and TRBJ2-7; D possibly corresponds to TRBD2 (5 bases). CDR1 is MDHEN and CDR2 is SYDVKM in the germline V gene. The CDR3 runs to 13 residues. V gave up 4 bases and J gave up 2 bases, with 9 bases separating them. The CDR3 DNA follows: TGTGCCAGCAGTTCTCTAGCTCCCTACGAGCAGTACTTC. Translating it yields CASSSLAPYEQYF.

The J gene is TRBJ2-2, the V gene TRBV4-1; 7 nucleotides line up with TRBD2. V lost 4 bases, J lost 7 bases, and 15 bases stayed unmatched. CDR1 is MGHRA and CDR2 is YSYEKL in the germline V gene. This CDR3 comprises 17 residues. Written as DNA, the CDR3 is TGCGCCAGCAGCCGGTTGGGGGGAGGGCTGCTGGTCGGGGAGCTGTTTTTT. Translated, it gives CASSRLGGGLLVGELFF.

This chain uses TRBV11-2 with TRBJ2-2; 8 nucleotides agree with TRBD1. Trimming cost V 1 base and J 3 bases; bases outside gene matches: 7. The CDR3 has 17 amino acids. The germline V gene encodes CDR1 SGHAT and CDR2 FQNNGV. Here the CDR3 DNA reads TGTGCCAGCAGCTTAGGGACAGGGCCCGGGGACACCGGGGAGCTGTTTTTT. Translated, it gives CASSLGTGPGDTGELFF.

The chain links TRBV28 to TRBJ1-4; tentatively, D is TRBD1 (5 bases). V was pared by 4 bases and J by 3 bases, with 9 bases between. Germline CDR1 reads MDHEN; CDR2 reads SYDVKM. This CDR3 contains 14 residues. In DNA form, the CDR3 reads TGTGCCAGCAGTTGGCAGGGTGCTAATGAAAAACTGTTTTTT. It translates to CASSWQGANEKLFF.